This T cell receptor beta chain was obtained from a study of T cells in Graves' hyperthyroidism and ophthalmopathy. The study, taken as a whole, reports: The model identified upcoming ophthalmopathy a median approximately seven months ahead of onset.

V shed 5 bases and J shed 1 base, with 8 bases lying between them. The CDR3 loop spans 13 amino acids. CDR1 is SEHNR, CDR2 FQNEAQ, per germline (reference sequence). RNA transcripts served as the template for amplifying TCR beta CDR3 regions. RT-PCR in the first round (using the HTBI primer set) targeted the TCR CDR3. Each CDR3 protein is one row after TCRdb ran MiXCR on the multiplex PCR reads. The data contain about 180,000 distinct CDR3 sequences, over 15% of them singletons. This clonotype occurred many times. The antigen remains undetermined. For Graves' hyperthyroidism to be stable, ophthalmopathy could not progress within 18 months. Those with hyperthyroidism were 18 to 65 years old, newly diagnosed, and ill for under 2 months. For the diagnoses, clinical symptoms, serum thyroxine and TRAb, thyroid ultrasound and orbital computed tomography were used.

The rearrangement links TRBV7-9 to TRBJ1-1; no definite D call. The TCR comes from a woman aged 45-65 years with Graves' hyperthyroidism. The material sequenced was blood. The CDR3 reads CASSPPWNTEAFF. CDR3 coding DNA: TGTGCCAGCAGCCCCCCCTGGAACACTGAAGCTTTCTTT.